These 32 T cell receptor beta chains were all obtained from the same sample, sequenced in a study of cytomegalovirus exposure and HLA in healthy donors. Both 60 Vbeta primers and 13 Jbeta primers went into the PCR. Clones were sequenced by immunoSEQ multiplex PCR, and TCRdb holds only the in-frame ones, with some missing. The profile covers 140,000 or so clones, with over 80% appearing a single time and less than 1.5% taken by the ten largest. The sample was PBMCs. Receptors originate from a female donor in good health and CMV-seronegative.

This sequence joins TRBV27 and TRBJ1-1; TRBD1 might be the D (6 bases). The CDR3 spans 15 residues. Germline assignment: CDR1 MNHEY and CDR2 SMNVEV (reference sequence). V was pared by 6 bases and J by 1 base, with 15 bases between. In nucleotides, the CDR3 is TGTGCCAGCAGGATACAGGGCACGAGGAACACTGAAGCTTTCTTT. This gives the protein CASRIQGTRNTEAFF.

This clone was found once. The chain is built from TRBV30 and TRBJ2-3, with 8 bases matching TRBD2. V trimming: 0 bases; J trimming: 2 bases; junction bases outside the gene matches: 19. CDR1 and CDR2 from the germline V gene are GTSNPN and SVGIG (reference sequence). This CDR3 comprises 20 residues. CDR3 region: CAWSVTSGNVMGLDTDTQYF. The CDR3 DNA reads as TGTGCCTGGAGTGTAACTAGCGGCAATGTGATGGGGTTGGACACAGATACGCAGTATTTT.

This chain uses TRBV27 with TRBJ1-4; 7 nucleotides agree with TRBD1. The CDR3 contains 15 residues. Trimming cost V 8 bases and J 8 bases; bases outside gene matches: 14. The germline V gene encodes CDR1 MNHEY and CDR2 SMNVEV (reference sequence). The CDR3 DNA is TGTGCCAGCTCAACCCCCGGCAGGGGGAGCGAAAAACTGTTTTTT. As protein: CASSTPGRGSEKLFF.

V and J are TRBV30 and TRBJ2-1; 15 positions match TRBD2. This CDR3 region has 16 residues. The germline V gene has CDR1 GTSNPN and CDR2 SVGIG (reference sequence). Trimming removed 4 bases from V and 4 bases from J; junction bases left unmatched: 5. The CDR3 sequence: CAWIPGLAGGYNEQFF. CDR3 nucleotides: TGTGCCTGGATTCCGGGACTAGCGGGAGGTTACAATGAGCAGTTCTTC.

The rearrangement links TRBV6-1 to TRBJ2-5; tentative D call: TRBD2 (6 bases). The V end lost 5 bases, the J end lost 2 bases, and 12 bases lay between the germline ends. Germline V gene data show CDR1 as MNHNS and CDR2 as SASEGT. The CDR3 runs 14 residues. CDR3 nucleotides: TGTGCCAGCAGTCCCGTCGCGGGGCAAGAGACCCAGTACTTC. As protein: CASSPVAGQETQYF.

The chain is built from TRBV6-5 and TRBJ2-1, with D perhaps TRBD1 (5 bases). Germline V gene sequence: CDR1 MNHEY, CDR2 SVGAGI. V lost 1 base and J 8 bases, leaving 15 bases between the germline ends. The CDR3 consists of 15 residues. DNA of the CDR3: TGTGCCAGCAGTTACTTGGACACCATCCGCGATGAGCAGTTCTTC. Protein sequence: CASSYLDTIRDEQFF.

This clone was seen a single time. The V and J genes are TRBV28 and TRBJ1-5; no definite D call. This CDR3 has 15 residues. Germline lookup yields CDR1 MDHEN and CDR2 SYDVKM. V lost 6 bases and J 0 bases, leaving 12 bases between the germline ends. The CDR3 loop reads CASSKGLYSNQPQHF. The CDR3 nucleotides read TGTGCCAGCAGCAAAGGACTGTATAGCAATCAGCCCCAGCATTTT.

DNA of the CDR3: TGTGCCAGCAGGTCGACAGGGCCTAAGCAAGAGACCCAGTACTTC. It yields the protein CASRSTGPKQETQYF. The genes are TRBV27 and TRBJ2-5; 7 bases are a match to TRBD1. This CDR3 comprises 15 residues. V dropped 6 bases and J dropped 2; count of bases not matched to a gene: 9. The germline V gene encodes CDR1 MNHEY and CDR2 SMNVEV (reference sequence).

V and J are TRBV23-1 and TRBJ2-7; weak D call: TRBD1 (6 bases). TRBV23-1 is placed among ORFs of uncertain function. The CDR3 sequence is 19 residues long. The V gene lost 3 bases and the J gene lost 2 bases, with 26 bases spanning the gap. The CDR3 loop reads CASSHPTGSGHLVPYEQYF. The CDR3 DNA is TGCGCCAGCAGTCACCCTACAGGGTCGGGACACCTAGTACCCTACGAGCAGTACTTC.

The V call is TRBV4-1, the J call TRBJ2-7; D is possibly TRBD1 (5 bases). CDR3 length: 14 amino acids. The germline CDR1 and CDR2 sequences are MGHRA and YSYEKL. The V and J ends lost 3 bases and 3 bases respectively, with 12 bases between them. The CDR3 DNA sequence: TGCGCCAGCAGCCAGGACGGACAAGTCTACGAGCAGTACTTC. Translating gives CASSQDGQVYEQYF.

The chain uses TRBV30 and TRBJ1-5; D gene unclear. Germline-derived CDR1 and CDR2 are GTSNPN and SVGIG (reference sequence). This CDR3 contains 14 residues. Deletions cut 1 base from V and 4 bases from J, with 11 bases between. DNA for the CDR3: TGTGCCTGGAGTGATCGAAGCAATAATCAGCCCCAGCATTTT. Protein: CAWSDRSNNQPQHF.

The chain employs TRBV28 and TRBJ2-1; 15 bases match TRBD2. V was pared by 6 bases and J by 0 bases, with 6 bases of the junction left unmatched. CDR1 is MDHEN and CDR2 is SYDVKM in the germline V gene. The CDR3 is 18 amino acids. The CDR3 loop is CASRRGTSGRSSYNEQFF. Written as DNA, the CDR3 is TGTGCCAGCAGACGGGGGACTAGCGGGAGGAGCTCCTACAATGAGCAGTTCTTC.

This clone has a single count. The chain carries TRBV6-6 and TRBJ2-3; tentatively, D is TRBD1 (5 bases). CDR1 and CDR2 (germline): MNHNY, SVGAGI (reference sequence). Trimming removed 7 bases from V and 6 bases from J, with 14 bases in between. The CDR3 is 13 amino acids. CDR3 amino acids: CASTPNRKDTQYF. DNA for the CDR3: TGTGCCAGCACCCCTAACAGGAAGGATACGCAGTATTTT.

The genes are TRBV5-4 and TRBJ2-7; 7 nucleotides agree with TRBD2. Germline V lookup: CDR1 SGHNT, CDR2 YYREEE (reference sequence). The V segment lost 4 bases and the J segment 2 bases; nucleotides outside the gene matches: 9. The CDR3 is made up of 15 amino acids. DNA for the CDR3: TGTGCCAGCAGCGTCGGGTCCCGGGGGGCCTACGAGCAGTACTTC. Translation gives CASSVGSRGAYEQYF.

This clone came up once. V and J are TRBV7-2 and TRBJ2-7; tentative D call: TRBD2 (5 bases). The V end lost 5 bases, the J end lost 5 bases, and 13 bases lay between the germline ends. CDR3 length: 13 amino acids. The germline V gene encodes CDR1 SGHTA and CDR2 FQGNSA. The CDR3 DNA reads as TGTGCCAGCAGCCCGTCGCGGGCCGACGAGCAGTACTTC. The encoded protein is CASSPSRADEQYF. Full variable domain (outside the CDR3, taken from reference TRBV7-2 and TRBJ2-7): GAGVSQSPSNKVTEKGKDVELRCDPISGHTALYWYRQSLGQGLEFLIYFQGNSAPDKSGLPSDRFSAERTGGSVSTLTIQRTQQEDSAVYLCASSPSRADEQYFGPGTRLTVT.

This clone was found a few times. The rearrangement links TRBV6-5 to TRBJ2-1; possible D gene TRBD2, 6 bases. Germline lookup yields CDR1 MNHEY and CDR2 SVGAGI. V lost 6 bases, J lost 15 bases, and 21 bases lay in between. CDR3 length: 13 residues. CDR3 residues: CASRAPGGEVRFF. The CDR3 coding sequence is TGTGCCAGCAGGGCCCCTGGAGGGGAGGTACGGTTCTTC.

The chain joins TRBV7-9 to TRBJ2-2; 13 bases line up with TRBD2. Per germline, CDR1 SEHNR and CDR2 FQNEAQ (reference sequence). Trimming took 5 bases from V and 5 from J; bases not matched to a gene: 5. The CDR3 is 16 residues long. CDR3 in DNA: TGTGCCAGCAGCCCGACGGGACTAGCGGGAACCGGGGAGCTGTTTTTT. Its protein product is CASSPTGLAGTGELFF.

The chain links TRBV6-5 to TRBJ2-7; D is unresolved. CDR3 size: 15 residues. Trimming cost V 6 bases and J 0 bases, with 15 bases left between them. CDR1 is MNHEY and CDR2 is SVGAGI in the germline V gene. The CDR3 DNA reads as TGTGCCAGCAGGTCCGCCCTCGCTAGCTCCTACGAGCAGTACGTC. It is translated as CASRSALASSYEQYV.

This clone was counted a few times. This chain uses TRBV7-9 with TRBJ1-1; no clear D. V was pared by 1 base and J by 8 bases, with 11 bases between. Germline CDR1 and CDR2: SEHNR and FQNEAQ (reference sequence). CDR3 length: 13 residues. The CDR3 sequence: CASSLERGREAFF. DNA for the CDR3: TGTGCCAGCAGCTTAGAGCGGGGAAGGGAAGCTTTCTTT.

This clone appeared a few times. V is TRBV5-8 and J is TRBJ2-3; 8 nucleotides align to TRBD1. The CDR3 has 14 amino acids. From germline, CDR1 is SGHTS and CDR2 YDEGEE. V lost 3 bases and J lost 1; bases outside the gene matches: 1. The CDR3 DNA sequence: TGTGCCAGCAGCTCGGGACAGGGCACAGATACGCAGTATTTT. It is translated as CASSSGQGTDTQYF. The full variable domain, rest sourced from reference TRBV5-8 and TRBJ2-3, is EAGVTQSPTHLIKTRGQQATLRCSPISGHTSVYWYQQALGLGLQFLLWYDEGEERNRGNFPPRFSGRQFPNYSSELNVNALELEDSALYLCASSSGQGTDTQYFGPGTRLTVL.

This chain links TRBV5-1 with TRBJ2-5; 8 bases match TRBD2. The CDR3 is made up of 13 amino acids. The junction had 0 bases not matched to a gene; V was cut back by 0 bases and J by 5 bases. Germline loops: CDR1 SGHRS, CDR2 YFSETQ. This CDR3 is CASSLAGGETQYF. In DNA, the CDR3 is TGCGCCAGCAGCTTGGCGGGGGGGGAGACCCAGTACTTC.

The chain couples TRBV5-4 to TRBJ1-1, with 8 bases identical to TRBD1. After removal of 2 bases from V and 11 bases from J, the junction contained 8 bases not matched to a gene. The germline gives CDR1 SGHNT, CDR2 YYREEE (reference sequence). The CDR3 runs 13 residues. The chain's CDR3 is CASSLQGGSRAFF. The CDR3 DNA sequence: TGTGCCAGCAGCTTACAGGGGGGGTCCCGGGCTTTCTTT.

The chain combines TRBV5-1 with TRBJ2-7, with D maybe TRBD2 (6 bases). V was clipped by 2 bases and J by 0 bases, with 21 bases between them. Germline V gene lookup returns CDR1 SGHRS and CDR2 YFSETQ. CDR3 length equals 18 residues. The CDR3 region is CASSFGGLTIRSSYEQYF. The CDR3 DNA sequence: TGCGCCAGCAGCTTCGGGGGATTAACGATAAGGAGCTCCTACGAGCAGTACTTC.

The chain has TRBV14 and TRBJ2-1; TRBD2 matches 7 bases. V lost 1 base and J lost 6; bases outside the gene matches: 9. The V gene's germline CDR1 is SGHDN and CDR2 FVKESK. The CDR3 runs 16 residues. CDR3 sequence: CASSQGLTSLLNEQFF. The CDR3 region has the DNA TGTGCCAGCAGCCAAGGGTTGACTAGCCTCCTCAATGAGCAGTTCTTC.

The chain couples TRBV4-1 to TRBJ2-2, with 10 nucleotides matching TRBD2. The CDR3 sequence is 16 residues long. V lost 1 base and J lost 7; bases outside the gene matches: 6. In germline, CDR1 is MGHRA, CDR2 YSYEKL. The CDR3 here is CASSQVPAGGSGELFF. As DNA, the CDR3 is TGCGCCAGCAGCCAAGTCCCAGCGGGAGGGAGCGGGGAGCTGTTTTTT.

This chain connects TRBV9 to TRBJ1-3, with 7 nucleotides matching TRBD1. Trimming took 0 bases from V and 2 from J; bases not matched to a gene: 8. Germline V lookup: CDR1 SGDLS, CDR2 YYNGEE. This CDR3 spans 17 amino acids. CDR3: CASSVAAQGITGNTIYF. The CDR3 region has the DNA TGTGCCAGCAGCGTAGCTGCACAGGGGATAACTGGAAACACCATATATTTT.

The chain recombines TRBV29-1 with TRBJ1-4; a possible D gene is TRBD1 (6 bases). The CDR3 extends over 15 amino acids. V dropped 6 bases and J dropped 5 bases, with 19 bases sitting between them. The germline CDR1 and CDR2 sequences are SQVTM and ANQGSEA. DNA for the CDR3: TGCAGCGTGGGTGAAAAGGGACACATCAATGAAAAACTGTTTTTT. It encodes CSVGEKGHINEKLFF.

This clone appeared once. V usage is TRBV5-1 and J usage is TRBJ2-2, with 12 bases aligning to TRBD2. With 4 bases clipped from V and 4 bases from J, the junction kept 11 bases outside the gene matches. From germline, CDR1 is SGHRS and CDR2 YFSETQ. This CDR3 region has 18 residues. The CDR3 DNA reads TGCGCCAGCAGCCTATGGACTAGCGGGATTAAGGGCACCGGGGAGCTGTTTTTT. Its translation: CASSLWTSGIKGTGELFF.

This clone was recorded once. V usage is TRBV7-8 and J usage is TRBJ2-1; 8 bases agree with TRBD2. Germline lookup yields CDR1 SGHVS and CDR2 FQNEAQ. V lost 3 bases and J lost 4; bases outside the gene matches: 5. The length of the CDR3 is 15 residues. The CDR3: CASSFLAGTYNEQFF. In DNA, the CDR3 is TGTGCCAGCAGCTTCTTAGCGGGGACGTACAATGAGCAGTTCTTC.

The chain's CDR3 is CASSHSDTTDTQYF. The CDR3 nucleotides are TGTGCCAGCAGTCACTCGGACACCACAGATACGCAGTATTTT. This sequence joins TRBV28 and TRBJ2-3; weak D call: TRBD1 (5 bases). The CDR3 has 14 residues. V lost 5 bases and J 2 bases, leaving 11 bases between the germline ends. Germline V CDR1 and CDR2: MDHEN, SYDVKM.

This rearrangement joins TRBV4-1 to TRBJ2-1, with D possibly matching TRBD2 (6 bases). The CDR3 contains 17 residues. CDR1 and CDR2 from the germline V gene are MGHRA and YSYEKL. The V end was cut by 3 bases, the J end by 4 bases, with 19 bases between. The CDR3 protein is CASSQGTTGTLYNEQFF. The CDR3 region has the DNA TGCGCCAGCAGCCAGGGAACCACCGGGACTCTATACAATGAGCAGTTCTTC.

The chain carries TRBV6-6 and TRBJ1-5; no reliable D call. The germline gives CDR1 MNHNY, CDR2 SVGAGI (reference sequence). CDR3 length: 15 residues. The V end lost 6 bases, the J end lost 0 bases, and 12 bases lay between the germline ends. CDR3 sequence (DNA): TGTGCCAGCAGCTGGCGGGCGTATAGCAATCAGCCCCAGCATTTT. Its protein product is CASSWRAYSNQPQHF.